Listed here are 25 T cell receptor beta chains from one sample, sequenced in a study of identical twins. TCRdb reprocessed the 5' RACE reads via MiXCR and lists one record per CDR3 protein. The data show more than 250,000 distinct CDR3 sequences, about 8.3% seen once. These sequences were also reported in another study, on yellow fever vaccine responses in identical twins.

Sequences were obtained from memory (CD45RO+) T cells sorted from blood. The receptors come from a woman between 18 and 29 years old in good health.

DNA of the CDR3: TGTGCCAGCAGTTATCAACGGTGGGAAGGGGCTTTCTTT. Translated, it gives CASSYQRWEGAFF. This chain uses TRBV6-5 with TRBJ1-1; D gene ambiguous. Looked up from germline, CDR1 is MNHEY and CDR2 is SVGAGI. CDR3 length: 13 residues. Trimming stripped 3 bases from V and 11 bases from J, with 16 bases between.

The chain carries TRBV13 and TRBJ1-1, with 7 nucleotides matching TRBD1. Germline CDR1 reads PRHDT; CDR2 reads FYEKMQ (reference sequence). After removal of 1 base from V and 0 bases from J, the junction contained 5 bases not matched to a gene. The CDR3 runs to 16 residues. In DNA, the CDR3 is TGTGCCAGCAGCTTAGACAGGGGCCAACTGAACACTGAAGCTTTCTTT. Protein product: CASSLDRGQLNTEAFF.

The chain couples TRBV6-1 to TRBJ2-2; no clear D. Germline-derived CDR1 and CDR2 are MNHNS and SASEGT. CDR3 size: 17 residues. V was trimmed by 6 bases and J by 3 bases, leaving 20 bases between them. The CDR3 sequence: CASRETTGQTDTGELFF. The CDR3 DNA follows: TGTGCCAGCAGAGAAACCACGGGCCAGACGGACACCGGGGAGCTGTTTTTT.

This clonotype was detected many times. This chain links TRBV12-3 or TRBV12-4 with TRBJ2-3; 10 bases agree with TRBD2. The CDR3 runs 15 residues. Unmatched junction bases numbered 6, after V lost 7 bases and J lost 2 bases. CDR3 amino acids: CASTGTSAFTDTQYF. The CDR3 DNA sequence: TGTGCCAGCACCGGGACTAGCGCCTTCACAGATACGCAGTATTTT.

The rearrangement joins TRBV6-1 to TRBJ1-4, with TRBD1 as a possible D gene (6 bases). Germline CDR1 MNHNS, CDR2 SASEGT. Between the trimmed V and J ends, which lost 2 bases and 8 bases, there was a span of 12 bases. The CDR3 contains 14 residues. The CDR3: CASSEQGRREKLFF. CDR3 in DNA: TGTGCCAGCAGTGAACAGGGGAGGAGGGAAAAACTGTTTTTT.

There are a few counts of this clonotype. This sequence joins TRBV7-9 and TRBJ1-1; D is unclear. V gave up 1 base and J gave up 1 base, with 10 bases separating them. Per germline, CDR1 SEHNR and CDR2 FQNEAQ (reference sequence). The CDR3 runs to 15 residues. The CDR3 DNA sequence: TGTGCCAGCAGCTTAGGGGTGATAGGGAACACTGAAGCTTTCTTT. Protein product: CASSLGVIGNTEAFF. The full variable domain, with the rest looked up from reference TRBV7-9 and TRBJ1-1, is DTGVSQNPRHKITKRGQNVTFRCDPISEHNRLYWYRQTLGQGPEFLTYFQNEAQLEKSRLLSDRFSAERPKGSFSTLEIQRTEQGDSAMYLCASSLGVIGNTEAFFGQGTRLTVV.

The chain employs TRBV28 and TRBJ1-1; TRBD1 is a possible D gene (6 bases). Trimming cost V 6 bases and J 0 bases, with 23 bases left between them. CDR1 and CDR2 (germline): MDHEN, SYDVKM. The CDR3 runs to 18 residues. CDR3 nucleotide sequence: TGTGCCAGCAGCCACTACAGGGAGTCCCCTTACATGAACACTGAAGCTTTCTTT. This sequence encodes CASSHYRESPYMNTEAFF.

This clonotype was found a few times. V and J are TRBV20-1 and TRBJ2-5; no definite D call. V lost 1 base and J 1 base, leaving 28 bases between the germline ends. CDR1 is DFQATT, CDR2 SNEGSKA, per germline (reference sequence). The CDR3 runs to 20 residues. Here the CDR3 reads CSARGEVSAVVPLIQETQYF. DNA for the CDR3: TGCAGTGCTAGAGGAGAAGTATCGGCGGTCGTTCCCTTGATCCAAGAGACCCAGTACTTC.

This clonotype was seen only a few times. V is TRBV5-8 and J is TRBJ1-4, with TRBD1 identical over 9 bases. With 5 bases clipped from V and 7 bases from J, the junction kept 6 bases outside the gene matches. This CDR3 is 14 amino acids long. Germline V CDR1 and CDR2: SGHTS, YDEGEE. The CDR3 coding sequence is TGTGCCAGCAGTCCGACAGGGGGGATTGAAAAACTGTTTTTT. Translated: CASSPTGGIEKLFF.

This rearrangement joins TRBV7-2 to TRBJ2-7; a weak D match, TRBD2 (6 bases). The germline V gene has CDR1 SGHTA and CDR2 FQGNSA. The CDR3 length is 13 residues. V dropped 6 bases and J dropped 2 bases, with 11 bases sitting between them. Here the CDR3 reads CASREGRTYEQYF. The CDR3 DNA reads TGTGCCAGCAGGGAGGGTCGAACCTACGAGCAGTACTTC.

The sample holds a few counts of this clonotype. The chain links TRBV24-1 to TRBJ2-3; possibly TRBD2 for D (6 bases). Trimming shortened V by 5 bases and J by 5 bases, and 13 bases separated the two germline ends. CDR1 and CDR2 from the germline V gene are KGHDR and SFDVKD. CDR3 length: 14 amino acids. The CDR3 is CATSALWGGDTQYF. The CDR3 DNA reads TGTGCCACCAGTGCCCTCTGGGGAGGAGATACGCAGTATTTT.

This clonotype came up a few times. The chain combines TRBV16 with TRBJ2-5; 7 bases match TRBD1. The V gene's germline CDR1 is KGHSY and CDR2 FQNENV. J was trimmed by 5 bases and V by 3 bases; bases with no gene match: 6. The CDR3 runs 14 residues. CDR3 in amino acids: CASSHLGGDETQYF. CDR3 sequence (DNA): TGTGCCAGCAGCCATCTAGGGGGCGACGAGACCCAGTACTTC. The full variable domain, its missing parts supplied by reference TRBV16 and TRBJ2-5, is GEEVAQTPKHLVRGEGQKAKLYCAPIKGHSYVFWYQQVLKNEFKFLISFQNENVFDETGMPKERFSAKCLPNSPCSLEIQATKLEDSAVYFCASSHLGGDETQYFGPGTRLLVL.

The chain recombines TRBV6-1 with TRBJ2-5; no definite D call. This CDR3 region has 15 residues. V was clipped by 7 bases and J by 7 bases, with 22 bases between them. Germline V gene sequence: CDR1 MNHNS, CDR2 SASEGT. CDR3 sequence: CASKEGGPGGGTQYF. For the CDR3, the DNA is TGTGCCAGCAAAGAAGGTGGCCCCGGCGGTGGGACCCAGTACTTC.

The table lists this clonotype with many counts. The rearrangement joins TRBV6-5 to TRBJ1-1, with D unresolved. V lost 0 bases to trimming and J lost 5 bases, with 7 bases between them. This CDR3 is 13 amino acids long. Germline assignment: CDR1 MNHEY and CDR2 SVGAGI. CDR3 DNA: TGTGCCAGCAGTTACTCGAGGGTTACTGAAGCTTTCTTT. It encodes CASSYSRVTEAFF.

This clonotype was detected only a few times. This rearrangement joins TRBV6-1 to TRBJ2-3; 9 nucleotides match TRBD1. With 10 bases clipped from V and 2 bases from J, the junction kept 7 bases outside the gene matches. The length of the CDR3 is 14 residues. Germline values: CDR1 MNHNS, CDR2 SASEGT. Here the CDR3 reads CATSGDRATDTQYF. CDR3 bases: TGTGCCACCTCCGGGGACAGGGCCACAGATACGCAGTATTTT.

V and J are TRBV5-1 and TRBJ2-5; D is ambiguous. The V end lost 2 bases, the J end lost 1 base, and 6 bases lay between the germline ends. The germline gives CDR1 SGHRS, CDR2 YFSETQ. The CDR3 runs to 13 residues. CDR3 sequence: CASSFEVQETQYF. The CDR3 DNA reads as TGCGCCAGCAGCTTTGAAGTCCAAGAGACCCAGTACTTC.

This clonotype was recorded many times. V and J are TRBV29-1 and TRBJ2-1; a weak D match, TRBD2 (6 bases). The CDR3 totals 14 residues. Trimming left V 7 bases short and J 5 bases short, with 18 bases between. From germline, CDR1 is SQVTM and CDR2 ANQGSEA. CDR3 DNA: TGCAGCGCCAATGGCGGGACCAGAAACAATGAGCAGTTCTTC. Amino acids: CSANGGTRNNEQFF.

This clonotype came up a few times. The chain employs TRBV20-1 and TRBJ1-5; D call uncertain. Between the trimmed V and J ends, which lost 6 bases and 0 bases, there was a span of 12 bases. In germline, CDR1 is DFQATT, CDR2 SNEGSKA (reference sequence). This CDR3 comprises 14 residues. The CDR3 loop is CSARRGDSNQPQHF. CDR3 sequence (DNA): TGCAGTGCAAGAAGAGGAGATAGCAATCAGCCCCAGCATTTT.

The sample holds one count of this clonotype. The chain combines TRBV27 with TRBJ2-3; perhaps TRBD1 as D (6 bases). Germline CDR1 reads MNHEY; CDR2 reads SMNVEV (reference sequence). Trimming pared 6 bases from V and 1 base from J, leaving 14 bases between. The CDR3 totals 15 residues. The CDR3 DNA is TGTGCCAGCAGACACAGGGCTGGTCGCACAGATACGCAGTATTTT. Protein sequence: CASRHRAGRTDTQYF.

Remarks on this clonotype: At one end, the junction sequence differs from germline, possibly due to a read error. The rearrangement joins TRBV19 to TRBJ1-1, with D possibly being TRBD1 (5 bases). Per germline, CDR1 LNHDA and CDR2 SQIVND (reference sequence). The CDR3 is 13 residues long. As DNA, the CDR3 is TGTGCCAGTAGCGAACAGGCGGTTACTGAAACTTTCTTT. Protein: CASSEQAVTETFF.

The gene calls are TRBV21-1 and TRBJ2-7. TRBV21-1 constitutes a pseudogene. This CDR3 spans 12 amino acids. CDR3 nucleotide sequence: TGTGCCAGCAGCAGATCGGGTTACGAGCAGTACGTC. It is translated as CASSRSGYEQYV.

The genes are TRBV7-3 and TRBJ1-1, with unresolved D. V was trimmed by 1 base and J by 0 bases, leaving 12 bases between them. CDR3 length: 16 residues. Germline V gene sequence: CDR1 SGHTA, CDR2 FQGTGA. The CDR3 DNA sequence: TGTGCCAGCAGCTTAATCGCTACCGTAGTGAACACTGAAGCTTTCTTT. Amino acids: CASSLIATVVNTEAFF. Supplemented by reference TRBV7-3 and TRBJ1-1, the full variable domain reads GAGVSQTPSNKVTEKGKYVELRCDPISGHTALYWYRQSLGQGPEFLIYFQGTGAADDSGLPNDRFFAVRPEGSVSTLKIQRTERGDSAVYLCASSLIATVVNTEAFFGQGTRLTVV.

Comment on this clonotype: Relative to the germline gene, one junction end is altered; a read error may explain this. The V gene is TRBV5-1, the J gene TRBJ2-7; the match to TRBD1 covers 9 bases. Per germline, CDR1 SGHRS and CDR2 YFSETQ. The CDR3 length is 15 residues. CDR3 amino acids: CASSPVTGGSYEQCF. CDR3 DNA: TGCGCCAGCAGCCCTGTCACAGGGGGCTCCTACGAGCAGTGCTTC.

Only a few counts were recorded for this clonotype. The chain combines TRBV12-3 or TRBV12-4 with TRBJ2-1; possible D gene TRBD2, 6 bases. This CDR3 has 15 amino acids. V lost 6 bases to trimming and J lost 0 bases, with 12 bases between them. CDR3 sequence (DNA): TGTGCCAGCAGCGGGAGCCCTCTCTCCTACAATGAGCAGTTCTTC. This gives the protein CASSGSPLSYNEQFF.

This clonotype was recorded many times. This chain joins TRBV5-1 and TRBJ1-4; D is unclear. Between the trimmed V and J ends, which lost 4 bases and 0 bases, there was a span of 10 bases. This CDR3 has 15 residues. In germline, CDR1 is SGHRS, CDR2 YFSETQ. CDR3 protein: CASSVDLATNEKLFF. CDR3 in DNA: TGCGCCAGCAGCGTGGACCTTGCAACTAATGAAAAACTGTTTTTT. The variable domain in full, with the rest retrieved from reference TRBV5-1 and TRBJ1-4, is KAGVTQTPRYLIKTRGQQVTLSCSPISGHRSVSWYQQTPGQGLQFLFEYFSETQRNKGNFPGRFSGRQFSNSRSEMNVSTLELGDSALYLCASSVDLATNEKLFFGSGTQLSVL.